This is a list of T cell receptor beta chains from one sample in a study of T-cell memory formation after mild COVID-19. TCRdb itself ran the 5' RACE reads through MiXCR, one entry per CDR3 protein. The sample includes 550,000 to 600,000 distinct CDR3 sequences, around a sixth seen only once; the top ten take about 8.1%. The sample consisted of PBMCs or a T cell subset sorted from them (not recorded which). These receptors came from an adult woman who had mild COVID-19 (a few samples of this study predate the infection). Cell type and time point are not known. Both conserved end residues are part of each CDR3. The order of the fields is clone size, CDR3 length, D gene, V gene, J gene, CDR3 protein, CDR3 DNA. A D gene is named only where the DNA matches it firmly. Where a row states a size, it is once, few, many or the class of an expanded clone; other rows omit it.

.,16,.,TRBV7-7,TRBJ2-2,CASSFGQFSDPGELFF,TGTGCCAGCAGCTTCGGACAGTTTAGTGATCCCGGGGAGCTGTTTTTT
.,15,TRBD1,TRBV4-1,TRBJ2-7,CASRLTGTGAYEQYF,TGCGCCAGCAGACTTACCGGGACAGGGGCCTACGAGCAGTACTTC
.,14,.,TRBV3-1,TRBJ2-1,CASSQRTANNEQFF,TGTGCCAGCAGCCAACGGACAGCAAACAATGAGCAGTTCTTC
.,14,.,TRBV30,TRBJ2-2,CALRSGVGTGELFF,TGTGCCTTGAGGTCGGGGGTCGGCACCGGGGAGCTGTTTTTT
few,16,.,TRBV5-1,TRBJ2-5,CASSLEPSRSWETQYF,TGCGCCAGCAGCTTGGAACCCTCCCGATCGTGGGAGACCCAGTACTTC
.,12,.,TRBV5-1,TRBJ2-7,CASSPTTPEQYF,TGCGCCAGCAGCCCAACAACACCCGAGCAGTACTTC
.,14,.,TRBV6-2/TRBV6-3,TRBJ2-1,CASSLEEGGNEQFF,TGTGCCAGCAGCCTTGAGGAGGGCGGCAATGAGCAGTTCTTC
.,13,.,TRBV18,TRBJ1-1,CASSRTATTEAFF,TGTGCCAGCTCACGCACAGCGACCACTGAAGCTTTCTTT
few,14,TRBD1,TRBV27,TRBJ1-2,CASSPRGHQYGYTF,TGTGCCAGCAGCCCCAGGGGGCATCAATATGGCTACACCTTC
.,17,.,TRBV7-9,TRBJ2-1,CASSSRSGVRPYNEQFF,TGTGCCAGCAGCTCTCGCTCGGGGGTTCGCCCCTACAATGAGCAGTTCTTC
few,19,TRBD2,TRBV4-1,TRBJ2-1,CASSQGGLAGAVSYNEQFF,TGCGCCAGCAGCCAAGGGGGACTAGCGGGGGCCGTCTCCTACAATGAGCAGTTCTTC